The 22 T cell receptor beta chains below come from one sample, sequenced in a study of identical twins. TCRdb fed the 5' RACE reads into MiXCR, producing one record per CDR3 protein. The sample holds about 340,000 distinct CDR3 sequences, roughly 10% seen once. The sequencing sample was made of naive T cells sorted from blood. The receptors here all came from a woman in her forties or fifties in good health.

The genes are TRBV30 and TRBJ1-1, with D tentatively TRBD1 (6 bases). Germline V lookup: CDR1 GTSNPN, CDR2 SVGIG (reference sequence). Between the trimmed V and J ends, which lost 1 base and 0 bases, there was a span of 9 bases. The CDR3 spans 14 residues. Written as DNA, the CDR3 is TGTGCCTGGAGTGGGGACACACTGAACACTGAAGCTTTCTTT. Its translation: CAWSGDTLNTEAFF.

The rearrangement links TRBV28 to TRBJ2-5; D not certain. This CDR3 comprises 15 residues. The ends were cut back, 7 bases at V and 5 bases at J, with 20 bases in the middle. The germline gives CDR1 MDHEN, CDR2 SYDVKM. CDR3 DNA sequence: TGTGCCAGCACACGCGAGCCTAGAAGAACGGAGACCCAGTACTTC. It encodes CASTREPRRTETQYF.

This clonotype was found a few times. The chain carries TRBV29-1 and TRBJ2-1; 12 bases agree with TRBD2. From germline, CDR1 is SQVTM and CDR2 ANQGSEA. The length of the CDR3 is 16 residues. Trimming cost V 5 bases and J 5 bases; bases outside gene matches: 10. As DNA, the CDR3 is TGCAGCGTTCCCCCTAGCGGGAGGGCAACCCACAATGAGCAGTTCTTC. Its protein product is CSVPPSGRATHNEQFF.

Turning to this clonotype: A much bigger clone sits one base away, suggesting this may be a read error. This rearrangement joins TRBV27 to TRBJ1-2, with D perhaps TRBD1 (5 bases). Germline V gene sequence: CDR1 MNHEY, CDR2 SMNVEV (reference sequence). This CDR3 comprises 14 residues. The CDR3 DNA reads as TGTGCCAGCAGTTTTAAGGGGACGGTCTATGGCTACCCCTTC. Translated: CASSFKGTVYGYPF.

The CDR3 reads CASRRNYNEQFF. The CDR3 DNA sequence: TGTGCCAGCAGGAGAAACTACAATGAGCAGTTCTTC. This sequence joins TRBV7-9 and TRBJ2-1; D remains ambiguous. Germline values: CDR1 SEHNR, CDR2 FQNEAQ (reference sequence). This CDR3 spans 12 amino acids. Trimming took 6 bases from V and 3 from J, leaving 6 bases between them.

This clonotype has only a few counts. The chain has TRBV2 and TRBJ1-2, with D possibly matching TRBD1 (5 bases). This CDR3 region has 16 residues. In germline, CDR1 is SNHLY, CDR2 FYNNEI. Trimming removed 7 bases from V and 2 bases from J, with 20 bases in between. Here the CDR3 reads CASIPYTVTANYGYTF. DNA for the CDR3: TGTGCCAGCATTCCTTACACCGTGACAGCGAACTATGGCTACACCTTC. The variable domain in full, completed from reference TRBV2 and TRBJ1-2, reads EPEVTQTPSHQVTQMGQEVILRCVPISNHLYFYWYRQILGQKVEFLVSFYNNEISEKSEIFDDQFSVERPDGSNFTLKIRSTKLEDSAMYFCASIPYTVTANYGYTFGSGTRLTVV.

This clonotype has more than one count but fewer than ten. The chain uses TRBV6-1 and TRBJ1-6; 10 bases agree with TRBD1. Trimming at V came to 1 base and at J to 11 bases, leaving 8 bases not matched to a gene. CDR3 length: 16 residues. Germline V gives CDR1 MNHNS, CDR2 SASEGT. CDR3 nucleotides: TGTGCCAGCAGTGAAGGGACAGGGGGGCATCGGACACCCCTCCACTTT. Translating it yields CASSEGTGGHRTPLHF.

CDR3 sequence (DNA): TGCGCCAGCAGCTTGGGGTCGGGGACGGCCTACGAGCAGTACGTC. Amino acids: CASSLGSGTAYEQYV. The chain links TRBV5-1 to TRBJ2-7, with D tentatively TRBD1 or TRBD2 (5 bases each). The CDR3 spans 15 residues. Germline V gene sequence: CDR1 SGHRS, CDR2 YFSETQ. V lost 0 bases, J lost 2 bases, and 12 bases lay in between.

This clonotype was recorded a few times. The chain is built from TRBV27 and TRBJ2-1, with 8 bases matching TRBD2. The CDR3 spans 16 residues. Germline trimming cut 0 bases from V and 7 bases from J; bases unmatched to any gene: 8. From germline, CDR1 is MNHEY and CDR2 SMNVEV (reference sequence). The CDR3 reads CASSLSVAGRGNEQFF. CDR3 sequence (DNA): TGTGCCAGCAGTTTATCCGTAGCGGGGCGGGGAAATGAGCAGTTCTTC.

In its sample, this clonotype was seen many times. At one of its ends the junction is not consistent with the germline gene, which may arise from a read error. The V and J genes are TRBV29-1 and TRBJ2-3, with 13 bases identical to TRBD2. Germline V gives CDR1 SQVTM, CDR2 ANQGSEA. The CDR3 extends over 13 amino acids. CDR3 in amino acids: CSVQDPGTSGNNF. As DNA, the CDR3 is TGCAGCGTTCAAGACCCTGGGACTAGCGGGAACAATTTT.

The chain has TRBV10-3 and TRBJ1-1; 11 bases map to TRBD1. The germline gives CDR1 ENHRY, CDR2 SYGVKD. Germline trimming cut 10 bases from V and 6 bases from J; bases unmatched to any gene: 7. There are 13 residues in the CDR3. In nucleotides, the CDR3 is TGTGCCACAGGACAGGGGGCAATGGCTGAAGCTTTCTTT. It encodes CATGQGAMAEAFF.

This clonotype was observed a few times. The chain combines TRBV25-1 with TRBJ2-2; D gene uncertain. The V end was cut by 3 bases, the J end by 5 bases, with 4 bases between. Germline V lookup: CDR1 MGHDK, CDR2 SYGVNS. The CDR3 length is 12 residues. CDR3 residues: CASSEGTGELFF. The CDR3 DNA is TGTGCCAGCAGTGAGGGGACCGGGGAGCTGTTTTTT. Together with reference TRBV25-1 and TRBJ2-2, the CDR3 gives the full variable domain: EADIYQTPRYLVIGTGKKITLECSQTMGHDKMYWYQQDPGMELHLIHYSYGVNSTEKGDLSSESTVSRIRTEHFPLTLESARPSHTSQYLCASSEGTGELFFGEGSRLTVL.

This clonotype was seen many times. This chain joins TRBV3-1 and TRBJ1-4; 10 positions agree with TRBD1. The trim removed 3 bases at V and 8 bases at J, leaving 6 bases unmatched. There are 15 residues in the CDR3. The germline gives CDR1 LGHDT, CDR2 YNNKEL (reference sequence). The CDR3 reads CASSQRQGAGEKLFF. CDR3 nucleotide sequence: TGTGCCAGCAGCCAGCGACAGGGGGCAGGGGAAAAACTGTTTTTT.

This clonotype showed up just a few times. The V and J genes are TRBV6-6 and TRBJ2-7; weak D call: TRBD1 (5 bases). Germline V gene data show CDR1 as MNHNY and CDR2 as SVGAGI (reference sequence). CDR3 size: 15 residues. Trimming shortened V by 5 bases and J by 2 bases, and 16 bases separated the two germline ends. The CDR3 nucleotides read TGTGCCAGCAGTATTATCAGGGCTAAGGCCTACGAGCAGTACTTC. This sequence encodes CASSIIRAKAYEQYF.

This clonotype came up many times. The chain carries TRBV5-5 and TRBJ2-1; 12 positions match TRBD2. There are 16 residues in the CDR3. Germline V gives CDR1 SGHKS, CDR2 YYEKEE (reference sequence). With 2 bases clipped from V and 4 bases from J, the junction kept 4 bases outside the gene matches. The CDR3 DNA follows: TGTGCCAGCAGCTTTACACTAGCGGGAGGTTACAATGAGCAGTTCTTC. Encoded protein: CASSFTLAGGYNEQFF.

In its sample, this clonotype was seen a few times. This chain links TRBV6-5 with TRBJ2-7; 9 positions agree with TRBD1. Trimming at V came to 5 bases and at J to 12 bases, leaving 5 bases not matched to a gene. In germline, CDR1 is MNHEY, CDR2 SVGAGI. The CDR3 covers 11 residues. CDR3 DNA: TGTGCCAGCAGTACCCGGGACAGGGCGTACTTC. This gives the protein CASSTRDRAYF.

This clonotype came up a few times. This rearrangement joins TRBV20-1 to TRBJ2-3; D uncertain. CDR3 length equals 15 residues. CDR1 is DFQATT, CDR2 SNEGSKA, per germline (reference sequence). V was cut by 0 bases and J by 4 bases, with 14 bases left in between. The CDR3 spells CSARDPATRPDTQYF. The DNA for the CDR3 is TGCAGTGCTAGAGATCCGGCTACCCGGCCAGATACGCAGTATTTT.

In this sample, this clonotype turned up a few times. The rearrangement links TRBV7-6 to TRBJ2-5; D is tentatively TRBD1 or TRBD2 (5 bases each). This CDR3 contains 16 residues. Germline V gene data show CDR1 as SGHVS and CDR2 as FNYEAQ. The V gene lost 5 bases and the J gene lost 4 bases, with 20 bases spanning the gap. For the CDR3, the DNA is TGTGCCAGCAGCGGCCTCCGAGGGGAGAGACGAGAGACCCAGTACTTC. This encodes CASSGLRGERRETQYF.

At least ten counts were recorded for this clonotype. V gene TRBV20-1 combines with J gene TRBJ2-7; 12 bases match TRBD1. V gave up 6 bases and J gave up 7 bases; unmatched junction bases: 7. CDR3 length: 13 amino acids. Germline V gene lookup returns CDR1 DFQATT and CDR2 SNEGSKA (reference sequence). The CDR3 protein is CSAPRDRGQEQYF. The DNA of the CDR3 is TGCAGTGCCCCTAGGGACAGGGGGCAAGAGCAGTACTTC.

This sequence joins TRBV7-2 and TRBJ2-3; D possibly uses TRBD1 or TRBD2 (5 bases each). The CDR3 is made up of 14 amino acids. Germline V gives CDR1 SGHTA, CDR2 FQGNSA. V dropped 6 bases and J dropped 4 bases, with 14 bases sitting between them. CDR3 region: CASRGRVSADTQYF. In nucleotides, the CDR3 is TGTGCCAGCAGGGGACGGGTTTCGGCAGATACGCAGTATTTT.

V gene TRBV5-6 combines with J gene TRBJ2-1, with 10 bases that match TRBD1. Germline CDR1 is SGHDT and CDR2 is YYEEEE. V was pared by 5 bases and J by 1 base, with 6 bases of the junction left unmatched. The CDR3 loop spans 16 amino acids. The CDR3 nucleotides read TGTGCCAGCAGTTACCCGGGACAGGGGTCCTACAATGAGCAGTTCTTC. It is translated as CASSYPGQGSYNEQFF.

This clonotype was seen only a few times. CDR3 sequence: CASSFRSQETQYF. The CDR3 DNA reads TGTGCCAGCAGCTTCAGGAGCCAAGAGACCCAGTACTTC. The chain combines TRBV11-2 with TRBJ2-5; D is ambiguous. V was cut by 3 bases and J by 1 base, with 6 bases left in between. The CDR3 is 13 amino acids. The V gene's germline CDR1 is SGHAT and CDR2 FQNNGV. Full variable domain (remainder filled in from reference TRBV11-2 and TRBJ2-5): EAGVAQSPRYKIIEKRQSVAFWCNPISGHATLYWYQQILGQGPKLLIQFQNNGVVDDSQLPKDRFSAERLKGVDSTLKIQPAKLEDSAVYLCASSFRSQETQYFGPGTRLLVL.